A selection of T cell receptor beta chains follows, all from one sample in a study of sequential checkpoint blockade in melanoma. Assay: immunoSEQ multiplex PCR; the TCRdb copy retains only in-frame clones and omits some. The sample records fewer than 20,000 clones, more than 70% being singletons. The sample in question was CD8+ T cells sorted from blood (inferred from file names), obtained from a patient given nivolumab and ipilimumab in sequence. These receptors were collected from a human donor with melanoma. Each CDR3 is given with its conserved first and last residue. D genes are given only for firm matches. Size values are once, few and many counts, or a class for expanded clones, and some rows have none.

size,V,D,J,CDR3,DNA
.,TRBV5-1,TRBD1,TRBJ1-1,CASSLRQGLNTEAFF,TGCGCCAGCAGCTTAAGACAGGGCTTGAACACTGAAGCTTTCTTT
once,TRBV28,.,TRBJ2-1,CASSLGAVNEQFF,TGTGCCAGCAGTTTAGGAGCTGTTAATGAGCAGTTCTTC
.,TRBV28,.,TRBJ2-7,CASSYRAGLPYEQYF,TGTGCCAGCAGTTACCGCGCGGGGCTACCCTACGAGCAGTACTTC
few,TRBV7-9,.,TRBJ1-6,CASSPRQGMYNSPLHF,TGTGCCAGCAGCCCACGGCAGGGGATGTATAATTCACCCCTCCACTTT
medium-sized,TRBV28,TRBD2,TRBJ2-1,CASTPTSGLHNEQFF,TGTGCCAGCACCCCGACTAGCGGGCTTCACAATGAGCAGTTCTTC
.,TRBV5-1,.,TRBJ1-2,CASSLGGVNLTF,TGCGCCAGCAGCCTCGGGGGGGTGAATCTCACCTTC
.,TRBV15,.,TRBJ1-5,CATSRDGENNQPQHF,TGTGCCACCAGCAGAGATGGGGAGAACAATCAGCCCCAGCATTTT
.,TRBV27,TRBD2,TRBJ2-1,CASSLVSGMGTYNEQFF,TGTGCCAGCAGTTTAGTCAGCGGGATGGGGACCTACAATGAGCAGTTCTTC
.,TRBV4-1,.,TRBJ2-7,CASSQDGRGTYEQYF,TGCGCCAGCAGCCAAGACGGCAGGGGAACCTACGAGCAGTACTTC
.,TRBV5-4,.,TRBJ2-5,CASSRDSQETQYF,TGTGCCAGCAGCCGGGACTCCCAAGAGACCCAGTACTTC
.,TRBV30,.,TRBJ1-1,CAWSGDTNTEAFF,TGTGCCTGGAGTGGGGACACGAACACTGAAGCTTTCTTT
.,TRBV5-6,.,TRBJ1-4,CASSLRPSSQKLFF,TGTGCCAGCAGCTTGCGCCCCTCTTCGCAGAAACTGTTTTTT